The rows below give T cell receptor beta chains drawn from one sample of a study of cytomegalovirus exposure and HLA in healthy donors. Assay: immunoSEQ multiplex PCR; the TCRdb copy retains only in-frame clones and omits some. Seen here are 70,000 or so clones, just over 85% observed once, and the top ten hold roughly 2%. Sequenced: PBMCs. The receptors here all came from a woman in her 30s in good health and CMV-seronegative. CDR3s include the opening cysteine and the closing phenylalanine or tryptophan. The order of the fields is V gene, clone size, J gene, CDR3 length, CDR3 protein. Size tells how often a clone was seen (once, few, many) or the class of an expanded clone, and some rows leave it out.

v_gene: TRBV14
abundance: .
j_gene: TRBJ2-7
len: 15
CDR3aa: CASSRKRASPYEQYF

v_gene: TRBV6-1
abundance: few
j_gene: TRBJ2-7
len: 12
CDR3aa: CASSVDRYEQYF

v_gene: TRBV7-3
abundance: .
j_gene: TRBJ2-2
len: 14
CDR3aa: CASGEDWTGEALFF

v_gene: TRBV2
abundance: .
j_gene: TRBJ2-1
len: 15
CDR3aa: CASSELAGAYNEQFF

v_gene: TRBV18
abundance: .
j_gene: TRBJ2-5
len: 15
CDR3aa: CASSPGAAPREPQYF

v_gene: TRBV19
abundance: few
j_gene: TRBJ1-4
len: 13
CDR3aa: CASSVALNEKLFF

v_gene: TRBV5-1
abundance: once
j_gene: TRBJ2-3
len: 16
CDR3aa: CASSLVAQITTDTQYF

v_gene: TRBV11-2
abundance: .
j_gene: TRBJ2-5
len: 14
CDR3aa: CASSLETGKETQYF

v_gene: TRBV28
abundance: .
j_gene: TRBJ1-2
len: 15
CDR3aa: CASRGEDRDQLGYTF

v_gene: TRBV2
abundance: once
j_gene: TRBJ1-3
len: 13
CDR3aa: CASKRTVENTIYF

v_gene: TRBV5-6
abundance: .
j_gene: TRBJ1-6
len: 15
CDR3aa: CASSVLGRANSPLHF

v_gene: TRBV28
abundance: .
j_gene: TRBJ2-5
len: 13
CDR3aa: CASTPGGRETQYF

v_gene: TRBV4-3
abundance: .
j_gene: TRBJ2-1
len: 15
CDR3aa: CASSQSWQGASEQFF

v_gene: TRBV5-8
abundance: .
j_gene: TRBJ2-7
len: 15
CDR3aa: CASSLAPGEIYEQYF

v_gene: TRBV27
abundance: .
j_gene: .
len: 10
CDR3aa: CASLDHEQYF

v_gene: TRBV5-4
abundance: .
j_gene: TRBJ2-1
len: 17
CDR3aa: CASSFQGGRGGYNEQFF

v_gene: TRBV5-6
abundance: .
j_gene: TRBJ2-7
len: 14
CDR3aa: CASSWGQAPYEQYF

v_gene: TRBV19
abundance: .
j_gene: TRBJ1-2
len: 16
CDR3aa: CASSIASRGGRGGYTF

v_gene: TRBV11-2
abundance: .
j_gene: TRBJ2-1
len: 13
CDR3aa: CASSFGLEYEQFF

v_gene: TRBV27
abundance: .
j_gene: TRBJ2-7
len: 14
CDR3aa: CASSPNIPSYEQYF

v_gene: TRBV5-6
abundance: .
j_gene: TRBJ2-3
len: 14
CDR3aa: CASSLESGADTQYF

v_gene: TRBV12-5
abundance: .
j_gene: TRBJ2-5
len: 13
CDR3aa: CASGLVGGETQYF

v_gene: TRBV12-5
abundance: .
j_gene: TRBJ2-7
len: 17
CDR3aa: CASGCALAGGVSYEQYF

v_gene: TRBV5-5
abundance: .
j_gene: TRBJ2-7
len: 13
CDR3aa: CASSYQGVWEQYF

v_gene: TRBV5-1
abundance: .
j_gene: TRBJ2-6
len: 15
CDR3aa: CASRQGAGGANVLTF

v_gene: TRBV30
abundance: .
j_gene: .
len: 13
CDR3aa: CAWSDRADYEQYF

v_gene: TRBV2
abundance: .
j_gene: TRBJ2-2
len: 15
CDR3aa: CASSERERVTGELFF